This T cell receptor (beta chain) was obtained from a study of CD8+ T cells in alopecia areata. With respect to this clone: As yet, its antigen is unknown.

Treatment defined: oral pan-JAK inhibitor, 5-10 mg twice daily. Reverse transcription of extracted RNA yielded cDNA, which provided the sequencing template. Sequencing was performed with immunoSEQ multiplex PCR; in TCRdb, only in-frame clones are kept and a portion is missing. The table records around 70,000 clones, roughly 30% of them present only once. Findings of the study overall: Tofacitinib significantly lowered scalp clonality and expanded CD8+ clones among the top 100.

The sample was CD8+ T cells sorted from blood, taken at week 4, from a patient treated with tofacitinib. The receptor's source is a human donor with alopecia areata.

In DNA, the CDR3 is TGTGCCAGCAGCCCCGGTGCGGGAGATCAGCCCCAGCATTTT. Protein: CASSPGAGDQPQHF. This sequence joins TRBV9 and TRBJ1-5; no reliable D call. Germline CDR1 is SGDLS and CDR2 is YYNGEE. V shed 4 bases and J shed 5 bases, with 13 bases lying between them. This CDR3 contains 14 residues.